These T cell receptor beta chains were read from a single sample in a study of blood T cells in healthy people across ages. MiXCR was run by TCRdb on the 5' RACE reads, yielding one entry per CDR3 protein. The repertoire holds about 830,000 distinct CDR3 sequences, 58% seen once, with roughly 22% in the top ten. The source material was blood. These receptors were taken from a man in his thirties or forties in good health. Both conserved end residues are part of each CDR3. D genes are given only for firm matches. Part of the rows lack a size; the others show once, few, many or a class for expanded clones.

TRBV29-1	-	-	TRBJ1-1	TGCAGCGTTGAAAAGGGAGGGGACACTGAAGCTTTCTTT	CSVEKGGDTEAFF
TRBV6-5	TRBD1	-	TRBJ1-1	TGTGCCAGCAGTTACTTATCCAGGGGGGCGAACACTGAAGCTTTCTTT	CASSYLSRGANTEAFF
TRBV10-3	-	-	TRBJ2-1	TGTGCCATCAGTGACCAGTCCCACTACAATGAGCAGTTCTTC	CAISDQSHYNEQFF
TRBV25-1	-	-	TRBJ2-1	TGTGCCAGCAGTGAAGGTCCAGCTCGTTTCACCCTTCCTTACAATGAGCAGTTCTTC	CASSEGPARFTLPYNEQFF
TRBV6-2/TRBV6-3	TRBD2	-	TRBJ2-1	TGTGCCGGCGGGCCTAGCGGGAGTGGAGATGAGCAGTTCTTC	CAGGPSGSGDEQFF
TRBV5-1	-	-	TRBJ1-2	TGCGCCAGCAGCATTACAGGGCCCGTTTATGGCTACACCTTC	CASSITGPVYGYTF
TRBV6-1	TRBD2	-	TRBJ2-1	TGTGCCAGCAGTCCCAGAGGCCTAGCGGGAGTCCCCAATGAGCAGTTCTTC	CASSPRGLAGVPNEQFF
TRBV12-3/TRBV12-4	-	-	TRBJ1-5	TGTGCCAGCAGCCCTGGACGGGCGGCCCAGCCCCAGCATTTT	CASSPGRAAQPQHF
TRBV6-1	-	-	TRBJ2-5	TGTGCCAGTAAGGTTACAGGGTTGCGAGAGACCCAGTACTTC	CASKVTGLRETQYF
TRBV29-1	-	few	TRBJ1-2	TGCAGCGTTGGTCAGGCTTTCGGCTACACCTTC	CSVGQAFGYTF
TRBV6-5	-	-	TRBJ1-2	TGTGCCAGCAGCCCTTTGAGGGCAGGGGGCTACACCTTC	CASSPLRAGGYTF
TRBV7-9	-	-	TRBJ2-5	TGTGCCAGCAGCTTTCGGAACCAAGAGACCCAGTACTTC	CASSFRNQETQYF
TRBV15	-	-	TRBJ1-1	TGTGCCACCAGCAGAGATTATGATTCGGAAGCTTTCTTT	CATSRDYDSEAFF
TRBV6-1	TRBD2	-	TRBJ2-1	TGTGCCAGCAGTGAGGTCGGGAGGAATATGAATGAGCAGTTCTTC	CASSEVGRNMNEQFF
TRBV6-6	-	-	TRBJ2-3	TGTGCCAGCAGACACCCGGGGCGGAGTGGGTATACGCAGTATTTT	CASRHPGRSGYTQYF
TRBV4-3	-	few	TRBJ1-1	TGCGCCAGCAGCCCGGATTTCTTAGGCGGGCCTGAAGCTTTCTTT	CASSPDFLGGPEAFF
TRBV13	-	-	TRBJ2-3	TGTGCCAGCAGCAAATCAGGGGCTAGTGGCACAGATACGCAGTATTTT	CASSKSGASGTDTQYF
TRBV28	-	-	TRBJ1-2	TGTGCCAGCAGTAGGGGACATGGCTACACCTTC	CASSRGHGYTF
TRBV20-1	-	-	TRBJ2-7	TGCAGTGCTGTAGACGGATTGTCCTACGAGCAGTACTTC	CSAVDGLSYEQYF
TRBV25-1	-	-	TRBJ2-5	TGTGCCAGCAGTGAAATTGTGGAGGGCCAAGAGACCCAGTACTTC	CASSEIVEGQETQYF
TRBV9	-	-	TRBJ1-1	TGTGCCAGCAGCGTCGTCCAGGGGAAAGTCGACACTGAAGCTTTCTTT	CASSVVQGKVDTEAFF
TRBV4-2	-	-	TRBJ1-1	TGTGCCAGCAGCCATTCGGGTGCCACTGAAGCTTTCTTT	CASSHSGATEAFF
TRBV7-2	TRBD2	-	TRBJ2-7	TGTGCCAGCAGCTTAGTAGGCGGGGGGGCATCCTACGAGCAGTACTTC	CASSLVGGGASYEQYF
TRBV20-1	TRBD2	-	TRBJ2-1	TGCAGTGCTAGAGATCTCGGACTAGATAGCAATGAGCAGTTCTTC	CSARDLGLDSNEQFF
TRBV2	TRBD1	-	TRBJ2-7	TGTGCCAGCAGAGGGGTAAAGGGGGCCTACAAGCAGTACTTC	CASRGVKGAYKQYF
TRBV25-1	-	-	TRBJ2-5	TGTGCCGCCGCGGACGGGGAAGAGACCCAGTACTTC	CAAADGEETQYF
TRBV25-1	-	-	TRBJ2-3	TGTGCCAGCAGTAGGGCTACAGATACGCAGTATTTT	CASSRATDTQYF
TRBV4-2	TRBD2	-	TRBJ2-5	TGTGCCAGCAGCCAAAGGCTTAGCGGGGGGGCAGAGGAGACCCAGTACTTC	CASSQRLSGGAEETQYF
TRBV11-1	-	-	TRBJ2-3	TGTGCCAGCAGCTTTTTACCTGCAAGCACAGATACGCAGTATTTT	CASSFLPASTDTQYF
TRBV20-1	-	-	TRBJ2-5	TGCAGTGCTAGTCCCTCCAACCAACTAGGGGGAAGGAGGTTCTTC	CSASPSNQLGGRRFF
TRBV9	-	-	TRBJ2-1	TGTGCCAGCAGCGTTTCCAACCGGGATGAGCAGTTCTTC	CASSVSNRDEQFF
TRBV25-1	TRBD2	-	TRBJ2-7	TGTGCCAGCAGTGAATCAAGCGGGCGAGCGGGGGGGGACGAGCAGTACTTC	CASSESSGRAGGDEQYF
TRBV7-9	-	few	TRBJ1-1	TGTGCCAGCAGCTTCGGGGCGCAGAACACTGAAGCTTTCTTT	CASSFGAQNTEAFF
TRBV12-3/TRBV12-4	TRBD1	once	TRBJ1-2	TGTGCCAGCAGATCAGGGGGCAAAGGCTACACCTTC	CASRSGGKGYTF
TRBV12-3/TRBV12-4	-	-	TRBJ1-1	-	CASILGNTEAFF
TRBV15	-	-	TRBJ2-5	TGTGCCACCAGCTCCCCAGGGGAGACCCAGTACTTC	CATSSPGETQYF
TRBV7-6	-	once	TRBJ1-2	TGTGCCAGCAGCTTAGTTCCGGACGCGGGGGGCTACACCTTC	CASSLVPDAGGYTF
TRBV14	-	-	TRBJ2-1	TGTGCCAGCAGCCAATATGAGGGCAGGCGTTATTTGTATGAGCAGTTCTTC	CASSQYEGRRYLYEQFF
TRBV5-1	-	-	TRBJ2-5	TGCGCCAGCAGCGGTAGCGGAAGGGATGAAGCGGAGACCCAGTACTTC	CASSGSGRDEAETQYF
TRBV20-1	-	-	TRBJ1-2	TGCAGTGCTCGCATACACCACGAAAAGGCCCGGTATGGCTACACCTTC	CSARIHHEKARYGYTF
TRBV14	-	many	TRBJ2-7	TGTGCCAGCAGCCAAGCCCGGGGACCCTACGAGCAGTACTTC	CASSQARGPYEQYF
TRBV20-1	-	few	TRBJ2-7	TGCAGTGAGATTGGACCGACCGCCGAGCAGTACTTC	CSEIGPTAEQYF
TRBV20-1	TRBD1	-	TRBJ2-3	TGCAGTGCTAGGGGGACAGGGCTAAGCACAGATACGCAGTATTTT	CSARGTGLSTDTQYF
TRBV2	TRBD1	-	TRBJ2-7	TGTGCCAGCAGTAACATGCAGGGGGCTCACGAGCAGTACTTC	CASSNMQGAHEQYF